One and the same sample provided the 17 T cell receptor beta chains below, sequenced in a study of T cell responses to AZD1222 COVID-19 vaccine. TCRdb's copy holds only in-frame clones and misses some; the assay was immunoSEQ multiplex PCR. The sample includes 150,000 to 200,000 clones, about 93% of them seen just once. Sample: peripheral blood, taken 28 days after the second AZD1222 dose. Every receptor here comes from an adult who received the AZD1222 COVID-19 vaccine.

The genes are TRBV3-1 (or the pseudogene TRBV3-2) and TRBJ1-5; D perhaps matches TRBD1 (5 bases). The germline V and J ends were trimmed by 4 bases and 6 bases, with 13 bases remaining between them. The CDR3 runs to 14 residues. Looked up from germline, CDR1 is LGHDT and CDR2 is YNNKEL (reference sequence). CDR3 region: CASSLQGEGQPQHF. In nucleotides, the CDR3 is TGTGCCAGCAGCCTTCAGGGAGAGGGTCAGCCCCAGCATTTT.

The CDR3 nucleotides read TGTGCCATCAGTGAGTGGATATCCAGGGAAAAGGGGTTAGGGGATGGCTACACCTTC. This codes for CAISEWISREKGLGDGYTF. The chain uses TRBV10-3 and TRBJ1-2; D is possibly TRBD1 (5 bases). Germline V CDR1 and CDR2: ENHRY, SYGVKD. The CDR3 covers 19 residues. With 1 base removed from V and 6 bases from J, the gap between germline ends came to 27 bases.

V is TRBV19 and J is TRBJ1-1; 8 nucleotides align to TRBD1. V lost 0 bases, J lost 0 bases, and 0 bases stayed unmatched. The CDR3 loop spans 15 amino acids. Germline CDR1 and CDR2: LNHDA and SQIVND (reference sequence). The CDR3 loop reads CASSIEDRVNTEAFF. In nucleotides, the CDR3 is TGTGCCAGTAGTATAGAGGACAGGGTGAACACTGAAGCTTTCTTT.

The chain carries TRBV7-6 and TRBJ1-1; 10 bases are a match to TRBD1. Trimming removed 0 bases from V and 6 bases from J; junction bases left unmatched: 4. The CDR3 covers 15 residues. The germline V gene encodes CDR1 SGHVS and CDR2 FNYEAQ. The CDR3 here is CASSLAYGQGAEAFF. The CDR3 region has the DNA TGTGCCAGCAGCTTAGCGTATGGACAGGGGGCTGAAGCTTTCTTT. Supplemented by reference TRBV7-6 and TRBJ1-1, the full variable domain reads GAGVSQSPRYKVTKRGQDVALRCDPISGHVSLYWYRQALGQGPEFLTYFNYEAQQDKSGLPNDRFSAERPEGSISTLTIQRTEQRDSAMYRCASSLAYGQGAEAFFGQGTRLTVV.

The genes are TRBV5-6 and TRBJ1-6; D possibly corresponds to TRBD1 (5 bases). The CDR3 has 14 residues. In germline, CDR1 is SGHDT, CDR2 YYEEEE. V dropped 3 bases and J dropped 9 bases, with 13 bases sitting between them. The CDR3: CASSSGPKASPLHF. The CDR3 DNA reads TGTGCCAGCAGCTCAGGGCCCAAGGCTTCACCCCTCCACTTT.

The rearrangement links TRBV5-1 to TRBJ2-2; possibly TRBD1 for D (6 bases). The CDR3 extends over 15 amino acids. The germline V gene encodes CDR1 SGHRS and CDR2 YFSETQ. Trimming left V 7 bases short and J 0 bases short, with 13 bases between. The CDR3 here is CASEVGDTNTGELFF. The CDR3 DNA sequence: TGCGCCAGCGAGGTCGGGGACACGAACACCGGGGAGCTGTTTTTT.

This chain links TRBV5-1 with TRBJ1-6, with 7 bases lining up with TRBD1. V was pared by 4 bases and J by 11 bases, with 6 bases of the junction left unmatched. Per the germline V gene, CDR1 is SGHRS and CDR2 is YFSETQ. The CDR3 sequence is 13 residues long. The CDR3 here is CASSDAGGPPLHF. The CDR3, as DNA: TGCGCCAGCAGCGACGCAGGGGGACCACCCCTCCACTTT.

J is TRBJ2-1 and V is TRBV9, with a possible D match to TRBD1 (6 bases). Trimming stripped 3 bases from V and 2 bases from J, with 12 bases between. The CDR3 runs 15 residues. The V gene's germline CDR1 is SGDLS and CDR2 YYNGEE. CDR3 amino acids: CASSDRELPYNEQFF. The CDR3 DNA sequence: TGTGCCAGCAGCGACAGGGAATTACCCTACAATGAGCAGTTCTTC. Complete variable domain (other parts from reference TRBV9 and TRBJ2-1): DSGVTQTPKHLITATGQRVTLRCSPRSGDLSVYWYQQSLDQGLQFLIQYYNGEERAKGNILERFSAQQFPDLHSELNLSSLELGDSALYFCASSDRELPYNEQFFGPGTRLTVL.

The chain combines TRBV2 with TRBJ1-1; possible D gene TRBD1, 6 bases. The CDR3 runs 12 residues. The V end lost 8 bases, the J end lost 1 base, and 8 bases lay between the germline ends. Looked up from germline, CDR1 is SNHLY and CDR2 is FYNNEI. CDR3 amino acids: CASGQSNTEAFF. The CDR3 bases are TGTGCCAGCGGACAGTCGAACACTGAAGCTTTCTTT.

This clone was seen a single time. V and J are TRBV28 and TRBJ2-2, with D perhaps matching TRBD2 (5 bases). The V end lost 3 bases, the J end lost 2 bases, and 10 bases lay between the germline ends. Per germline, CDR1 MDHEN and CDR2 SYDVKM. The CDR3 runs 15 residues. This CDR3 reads CASSLSGDNTGELFF. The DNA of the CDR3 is TGTGCCAGCAGTTTGTCCGGGGATAACACCGGGGAGCTGTTTTTT.

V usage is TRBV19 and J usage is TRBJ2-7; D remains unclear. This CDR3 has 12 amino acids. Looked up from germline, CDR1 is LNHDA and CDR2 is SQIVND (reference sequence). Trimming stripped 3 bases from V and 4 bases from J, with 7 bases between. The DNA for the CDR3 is TGTGCCAGTAGTATCCAAGGATACGAGCAGTACTTC. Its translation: CASSIQGYEQYF.

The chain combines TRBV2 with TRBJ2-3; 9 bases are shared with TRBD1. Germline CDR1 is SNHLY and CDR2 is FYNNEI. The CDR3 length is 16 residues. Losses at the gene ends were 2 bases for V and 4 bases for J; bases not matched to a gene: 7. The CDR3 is CASSELVTGGADTQYF. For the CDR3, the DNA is TGTGCCAGCAGTGAACTCGTGACAGGGGGAGCAGATACGCAGTATTTT.

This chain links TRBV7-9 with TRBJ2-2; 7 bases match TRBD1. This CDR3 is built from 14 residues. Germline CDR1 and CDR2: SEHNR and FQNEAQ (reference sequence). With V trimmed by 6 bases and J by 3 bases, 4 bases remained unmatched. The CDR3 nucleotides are TGTGCCAGCAGTAGGGGGCGCGACACCGGGGAGCTGTTTTTT. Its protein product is CASSRGRDTGELFF.

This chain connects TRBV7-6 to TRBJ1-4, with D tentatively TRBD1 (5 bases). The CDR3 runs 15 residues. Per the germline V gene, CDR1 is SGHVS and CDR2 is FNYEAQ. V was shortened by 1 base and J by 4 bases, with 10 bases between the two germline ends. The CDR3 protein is CASSLEPRDNEKLFF. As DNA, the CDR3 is TGTGCCAGCAGCTTAGAACCCAGGGATAATGAAAAACTGTTTTTT.

In nucleotides, the CDR3 is TGTGCCAGCAGCGTAGTTGAGGGAAGGGGGTCACCCCTCCACTTT. Protein product: CASSVVEGRGSPLHF. The rearrangement links TRBV9 to TRBJ1-6; weak D call: TRBD1 (6 bases). Germline CDR1 is SGDLS and CDR2 is YYNGEE. V lost 0 bases, J lost 10 bases, and 14 bases lay in between. The CDR3 totals 15 residues.

DNA of the CDR3: TGTGCCCTGGGACGTTTGAGCTCCTACGAGCAGTACTTC. Its translation is CALGRLSSYEQYF. V is TRBV6-5 and J is TRBJ2-7, with D possibly called TRBD1 or TRBD2 (5 bases each). The germline V gene encodes CDR1 MNHEY and CDR2 SVGAGI. Trimming removed 11 bases at V and 0 bases at J, with 14 bases between. This CDR3 comprises 13 residues.

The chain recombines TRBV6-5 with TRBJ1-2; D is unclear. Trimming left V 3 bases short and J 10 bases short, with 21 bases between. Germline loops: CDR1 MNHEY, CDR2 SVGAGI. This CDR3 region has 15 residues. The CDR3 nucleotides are TGTGCCAGCAGTTATTACTCGACGGCGGCGAGTGACTACACCTTC. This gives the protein CASSYYSTAASDYTF.